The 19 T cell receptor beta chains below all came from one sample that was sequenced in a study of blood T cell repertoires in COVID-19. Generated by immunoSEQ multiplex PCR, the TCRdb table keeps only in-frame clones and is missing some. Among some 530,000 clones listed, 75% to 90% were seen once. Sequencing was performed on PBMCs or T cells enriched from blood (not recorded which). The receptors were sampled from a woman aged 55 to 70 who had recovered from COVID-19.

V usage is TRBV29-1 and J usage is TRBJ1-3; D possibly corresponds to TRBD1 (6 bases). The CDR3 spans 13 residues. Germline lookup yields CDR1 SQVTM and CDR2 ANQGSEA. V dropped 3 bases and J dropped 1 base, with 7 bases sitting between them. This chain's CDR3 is CSVDTGSGNTIYF. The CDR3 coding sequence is TGCAGCGTTGATACAGGGTCTGGAAACACCATATATTTT.

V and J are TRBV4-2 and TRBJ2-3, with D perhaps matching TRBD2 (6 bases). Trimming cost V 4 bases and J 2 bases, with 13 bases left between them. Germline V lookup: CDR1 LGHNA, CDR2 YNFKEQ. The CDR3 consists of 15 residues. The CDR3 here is CASSPRERDTDTQYF. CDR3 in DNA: TGTGCCAGCAGCCCGCGGGAACGGGACACAGATACGCAGTATTTT.

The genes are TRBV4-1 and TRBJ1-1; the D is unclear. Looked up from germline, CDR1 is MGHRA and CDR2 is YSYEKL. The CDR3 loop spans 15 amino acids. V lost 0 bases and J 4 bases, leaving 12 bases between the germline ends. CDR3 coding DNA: TGCGCCAGCAGCCAAGATGCAGGTCTGGTCACTGAAGCTTTCTTT. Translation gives CASSQDAGLVTEAFF.

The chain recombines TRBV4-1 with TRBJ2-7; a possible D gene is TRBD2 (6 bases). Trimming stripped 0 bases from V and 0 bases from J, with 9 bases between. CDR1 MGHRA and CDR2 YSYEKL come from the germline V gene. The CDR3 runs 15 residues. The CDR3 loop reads CASSQDAGSSYEQYF. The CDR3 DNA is TGCGCCAGCAGCCAAGATGCGGGGAGCTCCTACGAGCAGTACTTC.

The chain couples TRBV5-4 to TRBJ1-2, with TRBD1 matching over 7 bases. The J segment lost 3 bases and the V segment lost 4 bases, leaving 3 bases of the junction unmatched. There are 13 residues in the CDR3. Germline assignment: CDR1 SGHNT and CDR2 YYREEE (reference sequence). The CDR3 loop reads CASSAGQDYGYTF. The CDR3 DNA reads TGTGCCAGCAGCGCCGGACAGGACTATGGCTACACCTTC.

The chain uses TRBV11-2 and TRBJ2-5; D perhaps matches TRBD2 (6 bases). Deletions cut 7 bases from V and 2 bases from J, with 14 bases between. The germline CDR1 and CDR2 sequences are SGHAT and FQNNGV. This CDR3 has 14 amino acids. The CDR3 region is CASTRGGIQETQYF. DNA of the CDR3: TGTGCCAGCACCCGAGGAGGGATACAAGAGACCCAGTACTTC.

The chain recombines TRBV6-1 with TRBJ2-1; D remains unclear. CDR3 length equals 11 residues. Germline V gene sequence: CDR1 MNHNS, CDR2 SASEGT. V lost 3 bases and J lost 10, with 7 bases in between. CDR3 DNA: TGTGCCAGCAGTGATGACTGGGAGCAGTTCTTC. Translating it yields CASSDDWEQFF.

The DNA for the CDR3 is TGCAGTGCTAGTGAGGGCCCGCAGTATTTT. Translating it yields CSASEGPQYF. J is TRBJ2-3 and V is TRBV20-1; D is possibly TRBD2 (5 bases). V was trimmed by 3 bases and J by 10 bases, leaving 8 bases between them. This CDR3 spans 10 amino acids. Germline V gene lookup returns CDR1 DFQATT and CDR2 SNEGSKA (reference sequence).

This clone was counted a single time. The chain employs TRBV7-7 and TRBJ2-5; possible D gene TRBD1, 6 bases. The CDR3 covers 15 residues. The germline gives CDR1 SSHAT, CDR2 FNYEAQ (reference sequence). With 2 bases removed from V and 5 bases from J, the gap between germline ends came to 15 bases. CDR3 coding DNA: TGTGCCAGCAGCTTATCAGGGGTGGTCGCGGAGACCCAGTACTTC. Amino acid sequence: CASSLSGVVAETQYF.

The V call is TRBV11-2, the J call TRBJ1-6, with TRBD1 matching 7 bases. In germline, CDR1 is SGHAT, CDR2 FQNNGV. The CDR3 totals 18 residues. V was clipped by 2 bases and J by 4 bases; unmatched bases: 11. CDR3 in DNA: TGTGCCAGCAGCTTATGGGAGAGGGGGCCAGGGTATAATTCACCCCTCCACTTT. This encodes CASSLWERGPGYNSPLHF. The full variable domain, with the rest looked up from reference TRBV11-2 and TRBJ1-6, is EAGVAQSPRYKIIEKRQSVAFWCNPISGHATLYWYQQILGQGPKLLIQFQNNGVVDDSQLPKDRFSAERLKGVDSTLKIQPAKLEDSAVYLCASSLWERGPGYNSPLHFGNGTRLTVT.

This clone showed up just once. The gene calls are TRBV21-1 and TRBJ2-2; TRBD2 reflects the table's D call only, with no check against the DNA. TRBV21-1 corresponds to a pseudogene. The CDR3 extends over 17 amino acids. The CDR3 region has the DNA TGTGCCAGCAGCCTACGGGAGGGCGGGGAGGTCACCGGGGAGCTGTTTTTT. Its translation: CASSLREGGEVTGELFF.

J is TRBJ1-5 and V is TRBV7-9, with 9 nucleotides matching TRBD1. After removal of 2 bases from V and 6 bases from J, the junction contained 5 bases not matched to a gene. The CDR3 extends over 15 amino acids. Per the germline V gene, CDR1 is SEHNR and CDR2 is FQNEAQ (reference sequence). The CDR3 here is CASSLSTGGGQPQHF. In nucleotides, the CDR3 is TGTGCCAGCAGCTTATCAACAGGGGGCGGTCAGCCCCAGCATTTT.

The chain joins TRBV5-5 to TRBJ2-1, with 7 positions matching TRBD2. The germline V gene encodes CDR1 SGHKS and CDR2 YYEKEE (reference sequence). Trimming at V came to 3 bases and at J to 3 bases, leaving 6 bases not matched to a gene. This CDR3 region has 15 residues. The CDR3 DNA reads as TGTGCCAGCAGCTGGGTGGGAGGGGACTACAATGAGCAGTTCTTC. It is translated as CASSWVGGDYNEQFF.

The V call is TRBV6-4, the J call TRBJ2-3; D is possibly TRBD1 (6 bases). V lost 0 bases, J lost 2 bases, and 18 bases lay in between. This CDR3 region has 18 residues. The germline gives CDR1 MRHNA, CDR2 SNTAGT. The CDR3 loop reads CASSDSFSWGPLTDTQYF. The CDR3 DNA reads TGTGCCAGCAGTGACTCGTTCTCCTGGGGGCCCCTCACAGATACGCAGTATTTT.

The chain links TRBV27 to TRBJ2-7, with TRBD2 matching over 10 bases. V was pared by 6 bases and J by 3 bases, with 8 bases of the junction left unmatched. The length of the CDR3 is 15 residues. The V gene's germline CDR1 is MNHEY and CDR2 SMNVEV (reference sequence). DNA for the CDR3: TGTGCCAGCAGGGCACTAGCGGGGCAGAACTACGAGCAGTACTTC. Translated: CASRALAGQNYEQYF.

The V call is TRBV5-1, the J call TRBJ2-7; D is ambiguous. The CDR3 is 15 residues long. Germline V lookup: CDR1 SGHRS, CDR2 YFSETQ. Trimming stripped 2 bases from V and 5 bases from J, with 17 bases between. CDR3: CASSLVSQAHDEQYF. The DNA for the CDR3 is TGCGCCAGCAGCTTAGTGTCTCAAGCCCACGACGAGCAGTACTTC.

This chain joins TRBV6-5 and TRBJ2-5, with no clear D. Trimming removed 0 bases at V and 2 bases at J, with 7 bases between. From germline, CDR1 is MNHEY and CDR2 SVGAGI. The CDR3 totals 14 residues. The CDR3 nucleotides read TGTGCCAGCAGTTACTCTGCCAGTCAAGAGACCCAGTACTTC. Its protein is CASSYSASQETQYF.

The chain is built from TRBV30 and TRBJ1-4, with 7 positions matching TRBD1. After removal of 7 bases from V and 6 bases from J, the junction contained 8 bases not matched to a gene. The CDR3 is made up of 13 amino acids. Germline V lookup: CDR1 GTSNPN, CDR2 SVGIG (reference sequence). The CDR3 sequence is CAFSGTDHEKLFF. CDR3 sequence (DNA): TGTGCCTTCTCCGGGACAGATCATGAAAAACTGTTTTTT.

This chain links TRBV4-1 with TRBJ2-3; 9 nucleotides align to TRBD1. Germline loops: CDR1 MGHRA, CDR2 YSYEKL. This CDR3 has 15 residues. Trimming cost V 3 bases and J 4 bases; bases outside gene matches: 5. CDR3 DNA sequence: TGCGCCAGCAGCCAGCCGGGACAGGGAGCAGATACGCAGTATTTT. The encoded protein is CASSQPGQGADTQYF.